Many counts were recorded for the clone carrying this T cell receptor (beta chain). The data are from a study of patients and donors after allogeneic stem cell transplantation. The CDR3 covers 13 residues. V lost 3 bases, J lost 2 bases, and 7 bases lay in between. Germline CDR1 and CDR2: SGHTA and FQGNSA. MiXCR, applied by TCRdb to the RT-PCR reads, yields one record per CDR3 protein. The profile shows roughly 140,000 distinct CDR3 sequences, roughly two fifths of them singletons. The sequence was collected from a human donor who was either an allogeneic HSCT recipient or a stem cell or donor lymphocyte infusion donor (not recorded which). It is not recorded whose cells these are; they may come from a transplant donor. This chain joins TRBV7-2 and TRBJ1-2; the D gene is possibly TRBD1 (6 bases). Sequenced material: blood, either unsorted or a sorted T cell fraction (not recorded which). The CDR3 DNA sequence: TGTGCCAGCAGCTTTACAGGGAACTATGGCTACACCTTC. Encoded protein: CASSFTGNYGYTF.